The T cell receptor beta chain under discussion was sequenced for a study of CD4+ T cells in melanoma. Comment on this clone: Antigen: not known.

Method: immunoSEQ multiplex PCR; TCRdb's copy keeps in-frame clones and lacks some. The table has 15,000 or so clones, approximately 63% seen once. Study-level results: Reportedly, melanoma neoantigen-specific CD4+ T cells showed varied differentiation states. CD8+ T cell, macrophage and B cell function reportedly correlated with neoantigen-specific CD4+ T cells.

The receptor was isolated from a human donor with melanoma. The sample taken for sequencing was cells from a culture (not recorded whether cultured in vitro).

This CDR3 reads CASSLASNTGELFF. The CDR3 coding sequence is TGCGCCAGCAGCTTGGCCTCCAACACCGGGGAGCTGTTTTTT. The V and J genes are TRBV5-1 and TRBJ2-2; D not certain. This CDR3 comprises 14 residues. Germline V CDR1 and CDR2: SGHRS, YFSETQ. V was pared by 0 bases and J by 2 bases, with 5 bases between.